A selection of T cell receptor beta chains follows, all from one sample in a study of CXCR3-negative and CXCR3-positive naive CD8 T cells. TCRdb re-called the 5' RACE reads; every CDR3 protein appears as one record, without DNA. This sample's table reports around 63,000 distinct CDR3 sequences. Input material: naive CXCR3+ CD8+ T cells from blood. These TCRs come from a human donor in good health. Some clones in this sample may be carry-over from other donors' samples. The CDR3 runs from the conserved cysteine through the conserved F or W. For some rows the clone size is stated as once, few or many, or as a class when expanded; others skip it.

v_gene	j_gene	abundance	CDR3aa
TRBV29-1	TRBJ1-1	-	CSVGETAMGGHTEAFF
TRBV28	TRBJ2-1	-	CASSLGVSQYNEQFF
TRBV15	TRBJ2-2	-	CATSRDPGQSTGELFF
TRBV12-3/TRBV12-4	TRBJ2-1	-	CASSPTRYNEQFF
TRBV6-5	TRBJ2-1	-	CASSYRAAYNEQFF
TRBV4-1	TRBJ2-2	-	CASSQEGLGGELFF
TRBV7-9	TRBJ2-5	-	CASKLGTSVVQETQYF
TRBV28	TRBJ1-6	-	CASSFMVSPLHF
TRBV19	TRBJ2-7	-	CASSPQGINEQYF
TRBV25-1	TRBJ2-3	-	CASSEGRATDTQYF
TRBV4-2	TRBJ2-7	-	CASSQGLAGGPDEQYF
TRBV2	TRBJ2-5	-	CASSEVVQETQYF
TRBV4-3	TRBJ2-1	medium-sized	CASSQILAEPYNEQFF
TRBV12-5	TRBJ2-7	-	CARRGKLGELIPCEQYF
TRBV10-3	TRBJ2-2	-	CAIRGTGGSGELFF
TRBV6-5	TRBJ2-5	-	CASSKLRVFETQYF
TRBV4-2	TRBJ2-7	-	CASSSGWAYEQYF
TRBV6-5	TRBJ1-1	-	CASSYGGSTEAFF
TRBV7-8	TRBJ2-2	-	CASSLLRDTGELFF
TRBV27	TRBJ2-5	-	CASSLQYSGTVQETQYF
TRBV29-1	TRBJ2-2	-	CSVQDFSRVNTGELFF
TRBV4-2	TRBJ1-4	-	CASSQAYRGRTNEKLFF
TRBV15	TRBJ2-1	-	CATSGTGPNRDEQFF
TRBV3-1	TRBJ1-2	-	CASTTNTDDGYTF
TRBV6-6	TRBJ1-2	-	CASSYSIDSGLYGYTF
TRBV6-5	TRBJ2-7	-	CASGRRGGGYEQYF
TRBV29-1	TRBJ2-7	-	CSGRRGTGTEQYF
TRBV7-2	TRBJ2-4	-	CASSPGQGAYIQYF
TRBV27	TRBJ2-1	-	CASSSLPGTSGLNEQFF
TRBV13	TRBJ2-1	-	CASSSTSGSGSGEQFF
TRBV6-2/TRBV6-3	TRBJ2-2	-	CASRPGEPDTGELFF
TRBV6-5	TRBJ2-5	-	CASSPGSALQETQYF
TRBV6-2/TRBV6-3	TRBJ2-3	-	CASSPGNRPDTQYF
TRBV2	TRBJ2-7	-	CASRGGQSYEQYF
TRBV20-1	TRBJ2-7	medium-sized	CSARDLSGGPYEQYF
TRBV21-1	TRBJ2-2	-	CASSKGPFGGELFF
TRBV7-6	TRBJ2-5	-	CASSLISREETQYF
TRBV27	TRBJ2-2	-	CASSPGTGVNTGELFF
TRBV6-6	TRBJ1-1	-	CASSRGATEAFF
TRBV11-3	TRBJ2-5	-	CASPDRAWETQYF
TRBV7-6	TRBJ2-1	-	CASSSQALVFNEQFF
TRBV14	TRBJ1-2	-	CASSVTGVPSNYGYTF
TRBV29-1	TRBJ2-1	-	CSGRDSNYNEQFF
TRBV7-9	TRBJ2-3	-	CASSLADEITDTQYF
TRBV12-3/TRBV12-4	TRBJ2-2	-	CASFYTGELFF
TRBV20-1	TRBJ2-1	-	CSARGPGLADYNEQFF
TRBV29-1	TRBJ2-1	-	CSVEGTANHNEQFF
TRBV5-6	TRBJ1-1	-	CASSPGQGRTEAFF
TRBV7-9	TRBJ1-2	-	CASSPTTDGYTF
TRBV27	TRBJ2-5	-	CASSISNQQETQYF
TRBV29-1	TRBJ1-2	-	CSVPEGYGYTF
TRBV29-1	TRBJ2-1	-	CSVEAGQGWEQFF
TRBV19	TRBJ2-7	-	CASSMGGYEQYF
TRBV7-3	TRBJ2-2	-	CASSLMGNTGELFF
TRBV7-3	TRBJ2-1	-	CASSKDGAQYNEQFF